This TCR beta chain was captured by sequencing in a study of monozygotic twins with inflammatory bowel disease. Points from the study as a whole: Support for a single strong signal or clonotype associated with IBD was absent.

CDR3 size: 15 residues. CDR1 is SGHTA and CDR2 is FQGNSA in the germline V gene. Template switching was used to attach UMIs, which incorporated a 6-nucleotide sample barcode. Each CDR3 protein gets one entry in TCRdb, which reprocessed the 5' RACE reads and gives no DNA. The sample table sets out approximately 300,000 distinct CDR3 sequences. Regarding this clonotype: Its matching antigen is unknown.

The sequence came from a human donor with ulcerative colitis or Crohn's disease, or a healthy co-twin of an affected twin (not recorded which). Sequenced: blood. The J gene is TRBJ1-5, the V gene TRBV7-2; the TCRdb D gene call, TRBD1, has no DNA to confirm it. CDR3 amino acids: CASSLRAPRGQPQHF.